These 17 T cell receptor beta chains share one sample of origin, sequenced in a study of cytomegalovirus exposure and HLA in healthy donors. The study ran its PCR with 60 Vbeta and 13 Jbeta primers. Here immunoSEQ multiplex PCR was the method, and the copy in TCRdb shows in-frame clones only, minus some. The sample includes 150,000 to 200,000 clones, 77% of them seen just once. The sample comprised PBMCs. These receptor sequences come from a woman under 40 in good health and CMV-seropositive.

This rearrangement joins TRBV6-5 to TRBJ2-1, with 9 bases aligning to TRBD2. V lost 5 bases, J lost 1 base, and 3 bases stayed unmatched. CDR1 and CDR2 from the germline V gene are MNHEY and SVGAGI. The CDR3 is made up of 15 amino acids. The CDR3 sequence: CASSPTSGSYNEQFF. The DNA of the CDR3 is TGTGCCAGCAGTCCGACTAGCGGATCCTACAATGAGCAGTTCTTC.

V usage is TRBV5-8 and J usage is TRBJ1-5; tentative D call: TRBD1 (6 bases). This CDR3 has 12 amino acids. V was shortened by 7 bases and J by 4 bases, with 9 bases between the two germline ends. CDR1 and CDR2 from the germline V gene are SGHTS and YDEGEE. This chain's CDR3 is CASVDRNQPQHF. Here the CDR3 DNA reads TGTGCCAGCGTAGACAGGAATCAGCCCCAGCATTTT.

V and J are TRBV7-9 and TRBJ2-5; 8 bases line up with TRBD1. The CDR3 contains 15 residues. Per the germline V gene, CDR1 is SEHNR and CDR2 is FQNEAQ (reference sequence). Germline trimming cut 4 bases from V and 5 bases from J; bases unmatched to any gene: 9. The CDR3 sequence: CASSSTAGGWETQYF. The CDR3, as DNA: TGTGCCAGCAGCTCAACGGCAGGGGGCTGGGAGACCCAGTACTTC.

The chain links TRBV25-1 to TRBJ2-7; D may be TRBD1 (7 bases). Germline CDR1 reads MGHDK; CDR2 reads SYGVNS. Trimming pared 10 bases from V and 3 bases from J, leaving 16 bases between. The CDR3 contains 13 residues. CDR3 residues: CATARQGGYEQYF. CDR3 nucleotides: TGTGCCACCGCCCGGCAGGGGGGCTACGAGCAGTACTTC.

As for this clone: In the same sample, other DNA sequences code for this CDR3. The chain recombines TRBV9 with TRBJ1-1; D may be TRBD1 (5 bases). This CDR3 has 14 residues. CDR1 is SGDLS, CDR2 YYNGEE, per germline. V lost 0 bases, J lost 6 bases, and 12 bases lay in between. CDR3 DNA sequence: TGTGCCAGCAGCGTAGCTCAGGGAGGGGCTGAAGCTTTCTTT. It codes for CASSVAQGGAEAFF.

The chain joins TRBV5-4 to TRBJ1-4, with 8 positions matching TRBD1. Germline CDR1 and CDR2: SGHNT and YYREEE (reference sequence). V dropped 4 bases and J dropped 8; count of bases not matched to a gene: 10. This CDR3 has 15 amino acids. The CDR3, as DNA: TGTGCCAGCAGCCGTGGGACAGGCGGTGTCGAAAAACTGTTTTTT. Protein sequence: CASSRGTGGVEKLFF.

This chain connects TRBV5-5 to TRBJ2-3; 10 bases map to TRBD2. CDR1 is SGHKS and CDR2 is YYEKEE in the germline V gene (reference sequence). With V trimmed by 3 bases and J by 2 bases, 6 bases remained unmatched. This CDR3 comprises 16 residues. CDR3 in amino acids: CASSSPGTSATDTQYF. The CDR3 DNA sequence: TGTGCCAGCAGCTCTCCCGGGACTAGCGCCACAGATACGCAGTATTTT.

This clone was seen more than once but under ten times. The chain combines TRBV2 with TRBJ1-3, with 8 bases lining up with TRBD1. The germline CDR1 and CDR2 sequences are SNHLY and FYNNEI. V lost 7 bases, J lost 0 bases, and 8 bases stayed unmatched. The CDR3 sequence is 16 residues long. CDR3 sequence: CASTWYGQGSGNTIYF. The CDR3 DNA follows: TGTGCCAGCACCTGGTATGGACAGGGCTCTGGAAACACCATATATTTT.

This chain uses TRBV9 with TRBJ1-2; 7 bases align to TRBD1. Germline V gives CDR1 SGDLS, CDR2 YYNGEE. The CDR3 is made up of 15 amino acids. After removal of 4 bases from V and 5 bases from J, the junction contained 11 bases not matched to a gene. CDR3 in amino acids: CASSPTSGQYYGYTF. In nucleotides, the CDR3 is TGTGCCAGCAGCCCAACCTCGGGACAGTATTATGGCTACACCTTC.

In regard to this clone: This CDR3 is also generated by other DNA sequences in the sample. V and J are TRBV12-5 and TRBJ2-7; tentative D call: TRBD1 (5 bases). CDR3 length: 16 residues. Trimming stripped 0 bases from V and 2 bases from J, with 14 bases between. The V gene's germline CDR1 is LGHNT and CDR2 FRNRAP. CDR3 loop: CASGLVLGQGPYEQYF. The CDR3 region has the DNA TGTGCTAGTGGTTTGGTACTTGGGCAGGGCCCCTACGAGCAGTACTTC.

J is TRBJ2-6 and V is TRBV27; maybe TRBD2 (6 bases). Germline V gene lookup returns CDR1 MNHEY and CDR2 SMNVEV (reference sequence). Trimming stripped 2 bases from V and 0 bases from J, with 11 bases between. CDR3 size: 17 residues. The CDR3 region has the DNA TGTGCCAGCAGTTTAGTCGGGGGTCCCTCTGGGGCCAACGTCCTGACTTTC. It translates to CASSLVGGPSGANVLTF. Variable domain in full (rest from reference TRBV27 and TRBJ2-6): EAQVTQNPRYLITVTGKKLTVTCSQNMNHEYMSWYRQDPGLGLRQIYYSMNVEVTDKGDVPEGYKVSRKEKRNFPLILESPSPNQTSLYFCASSLVGGPSGANVLTFGAGSRLTVL.

This chain joins TRBV7-9 and TRBJ1-1; D gene ambiguous. Per germline, CDR1 SEHNR and CDR2 FQNEAQ (reference sequence). The V end was cut by 3 bases, the J end by 3 bases, with 11 bases between. The CDR3 loop spans 14 amino acids. CDR3 DNA: TGTGCCAGCAGCTTCTCCAATCGGGACACTGAAGCTTTCTTT. It specifies CASSFSNRDTEAFF.

The chain recombines TRBV27 with TRBJ2-3; D is possibly TRBD1 (6 bases). This CDR3 has 13 amino acids. V shed 5 bases and J shed 1 base, with 7 bases lying between them. The germline V gene encodes CDR1 MNHEY and CDR2 SMNVEV (reference sequence). The chain's CDR3 is CASSRQGTDTQYF. For the CDR3, the DNA is TGTGCCAGCAGTAGACAGGGCACAGATACGCAGTATTTT.

This chain joins TRBV5-1 and TRBJ2-1; 11 nucleotides align to TRBD2. Per the germline V gene, CDR1 is SGHRS and CDR2 is YFSETQ. This CDR3 spans 19 amino acids. J gave up 4 bases and V 1 base, and 13 bases lay outside the gene matches. The CDR3 region has the DNA TGCGCCAGCAGCTTGAGGCTAGCGGGAGGCCCGAAGAGTTACAATGAGCAGTTCTTC. It codes for CASSLRLAGGPKSYNEQFF. Using reference TRBV5-1 and TRBJ2-1 for the parts outside the CDR3, the full variable domain is KAGVTQTPRYLIKTRGQQVTLSCSPISGHRSVSWYQQTPGQGLQFLFEYFSETQRNKGNFPGRFSGRQFSNSRSEMNVSTLELGDSALYLCASSLRLAGGPKSYNEQFFGPGTRLTVL.

This clone was picked up a small number of times. The chain is built from TRBV28 and TRBJ2-5; 7 bases fit TRBD1. Germline trimming cut 6 bases from V and 2 bases from J; bases unmatched to any gene: 6. The CDR3 covers 14 residues. From germline, CDR1 is MDHEN and CDR2 SYDVKM. CDR3 in amino acids: CASRNTGDQETQYF. DNA of the CDR3: TGTGCCAGCAGGAATACAGGGGATCAAGAGACCCAGTACTTC. The variable domain in full, completed from reference TRBV28 and TRBJ2-5, reads DVKVTQSSRYLVKRTGEKVFLECVQDMDHENMFWYRQDPGLGLRLIYFSYDVKMKEKGDIPEGYSVSREKKERFSLILESASTNQTSMYLCASRNTGDQETQYFGPGTRLLVL.

The gene calls are TRBV6-1 and TRBJ1-3; D is uncertain. Germline V gives CDR1 MNHNS, CDR2 SASEGT. The CDR3 is made up of 14 amino acids. With 8 bases removed from V and 2 bases from J, the gap between germline ends came to 13 bases. The CDR3 sequence is CASHPLSAGNTIYF. CDR3 DNA: TGTGCCAGCCATCCACTTTCGGCTGGAAACACCATATATTTT.

This clone occurred once. The chain recombines TRBV9 with TRBJ1-4; the match to TRBD1 covers 7 bases. The CDR3 consists of 15 residues. The germline gives CDR1 SGDLS, CDR2 YYNGEE. V lost 2 bases and J lost 7; bases outside the gene matches: 8. CDR3 DNA: TGTGCCAGCAGCGTCTCCGGGACAGACCCTGAAAAACTGTTTTTT. This encodes CASSVSGTDPEKLFF.